This T cell receptor (beta chain) derives from a study of T cell repertoires in cytomegalovirus infection. Study context: Matching HLA type and CMV infection were both indicated by public TCR beta signatures. General observations from the study: HLA-C-restricted, CMV-specific TCR beta clonotypes were dominant ex vivo.

In this sample, this clonotype turned up a few times. Its antigen remains unidentified. Germline values: CDR1 MNHNY, CDR2 SVGAGI (reference sequence). The CDR3 runs to 12 residues. Between the trimmed V and J ends, which lost 8 bases and 4 bases, there was a span of 9 bases. TCRdb used MiXCR to reprocess the reads, holding one entry per CDR3 protein. The sample includes approximately 170,000 distinct CDR3 sequences, 17% of them seen just once. Input material: CD8+ T cells from PBMCs. The origin of this receptor is a human donor in good health (CMV status not recorded). Some clones in this sample may be carry-over from other donors' samples. The chain joins TRBV6-6 to TRBJ1-5; possibly TRBD1 for D (5 bases). CDR3 coding DNA: TGTGCCAGCGACCGGGGGAATCAGCCCCAGCATTTT. This translates into CASDRGNQPQHF.